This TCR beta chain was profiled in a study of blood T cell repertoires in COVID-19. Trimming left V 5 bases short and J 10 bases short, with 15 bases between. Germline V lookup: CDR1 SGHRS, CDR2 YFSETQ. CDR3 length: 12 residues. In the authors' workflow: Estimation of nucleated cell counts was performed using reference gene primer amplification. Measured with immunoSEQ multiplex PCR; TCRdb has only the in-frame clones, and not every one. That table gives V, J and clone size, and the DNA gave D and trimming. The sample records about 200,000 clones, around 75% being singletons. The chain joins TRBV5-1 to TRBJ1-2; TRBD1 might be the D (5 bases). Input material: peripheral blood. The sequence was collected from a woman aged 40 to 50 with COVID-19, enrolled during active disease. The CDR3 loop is CASRVADRYYTF. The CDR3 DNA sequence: TGCGCCAGCAGAGTGGCCGACAGATACTACACCTTC.